The source of this T cell receptor (beta chain) is a study of T cell responses to AZD1222 COVID-19 vaccine. Study overall: Combined were second doses at about 4 or about 12 weeks.

Study results and caveats: Vaccine-associated CD4 TCRs ranged over spike, dominating at 160-218 and 743-854. Repertoires in all cases were sampled only once the peak T cell response had passed.

As for this clone: Antigen specificity is unknown.

The protocol was immunoSEQ multiplex PCR, while the TCRdb copy is restricted to in-frame clones and leaves out a portion. Among 85,000 to 100,000 clones listed, around 73% were seen once. The germline V gene encodes CDR1 WSHSY and CDR2 SAAADI. The CDR3 is 16 amino acids. J gave up 5 bases and V 4 bases, and 13 bases lay outside the gene matches. The chain couples TRBV10-2 to TRBJ2-7, with 8 bases that match TRBD2. The sequences come from peripheral blood, collected on day 0 of AZD1222 vaccination. The sequence was collected from an adult in good health. The CDR3 nucleotides are TGCGCCAGCAGTGTAAGGGGCGGGAGGCCGGAGGACGAGCAGTACTTC. Translation: CASSVRGGRPEDEQYF.